This T cell receptor beta chain stems from a study of identical twins (dated by TCRdb to 2015 to 2016). General notes on the study: To test whether fetal clonotypes persist, the study used deep sequencing on TCR alpha and beta repertoires from monozygotic twins, unrelated adults of various ages, and cord blood. Replicate twin experiments were performed at different times using different library preparation protocols to rule out contamination. General conclusions and limits of the study: Because the same donors could not be followed over many years, the conclusions relied on cross-sectional statistical analysis. Excess twin sharing in beta out-of-frame sequences was weaker because fewer shared sequences lowered the signal-to-noise ratio. Out-of-frame TCR alpha sequences shared between twins showed an excess of low generation-probability sequences compared with coincidental sharing between unrelated individuals. In monozygotic twins, out-of-frame TCR alpha sharing was systematically underestimated by recombination models, although the models agreed with sharing between unrelated individuals. Fewer insertions were carried by abundant cord blood beta clonotypes; a weaker similar trend was observed in young adult naive repertoires, while no such trend was observed in memory repertoires. Zero-insertion analyses could be partly confounded by invariant T cells such as MAIT and iNKT, although diverse VJ usage argued against such confounding for most clonotypes.

The library relied on 5' RACE. Sequencing instrument: Illumina HiSeq 2000. A universal primer binding site was added through template switching, and the final cDNA carried a unique molecular identifier so that TCR cDNA molecules could be counted accurately. Specific primers in the conserved constant-segment region were used to synthesize first-strand cDNA for the TCR alpha and beta chains. To control for contamination, every cDNA library was double barcoded, receiving both a SMART-Mk sample barcode and Illumina barcodes. TruSeq adapter sequences along with Illumina sample barcodes were introduced in two successive PCR steps. Sequencing of the TCR alpha and beta cDNA libraries was done on the Illumina HiSeq platform using custom primers. As for the authors' bioinformatics: MiGEC processed the raw reads to extract unique molecular identifiers, while MiXCR was used to determine the CDR3 positions. Recombination models were inferred per individual with the repgenHMM and IGoR tools using an EM algorithm. Shared clonotypes were analyzed with the tcR package in R, and sharing was normalized by the product of cloneset sizes. Out-of-frame nonproductive sequences were analyzed to study raw recombination free of thymic and clonal selection effects. Using fastp at Q25 and MiXCR, TCRdb reprocessed the public reads and kept productive beta chains. For every CDR3 protein sequence, its rows merge into one entry that carries the most common genes and DNA. The V and J calls, along with clone size, are taken from TCRdb and not from the paper's own processing. The sample has around 220,000 distinct CDR3 sequences on record, 10% to 13% of them singletons. Of the sample, over 8% is held by the ten largest clones.

Every donor was a healthy Caucasian. Miltenyi CD45RO+ enrichment and human naive T-cell isolation kits were used to isolate memory (CD45RO+) and naive T cells from PBMC. This clonotype was seen many times. What antigen it recognizes has not been identified. The input lacks base qualities; no much larger clone sits a single base away. The CDR3 runs 14 residues from the cysteine to the phenylalanine. Of all the DNA, just the CDR3 is kept, 42 bases in frame from base 1. Sequences SGHKS (CDR1) and YYEKEE (CDR2) are obtained from the germline V gene (reference sequence). V was cut back by 2 bases and J by 3 bases, leaving a gap of 11 bases between them.

The receptor chain draws on TRBV5-5 and TRBJ1-1; the D gene is possibly TRBD1, with 6 bases matching. The TCR was taken from a man in his fifties in good health. Sequencing was carried out using memory T cells sorted from blood. The cell subset or site label for this specimen denotes: CD45RO+ enriched T cells. The sequenced DNA: TGTGCCAGCAGCTTCCGGGACACATACACTGAAGCTTTCTTT. Its coded protein is CASSFRDTYTEAFF.